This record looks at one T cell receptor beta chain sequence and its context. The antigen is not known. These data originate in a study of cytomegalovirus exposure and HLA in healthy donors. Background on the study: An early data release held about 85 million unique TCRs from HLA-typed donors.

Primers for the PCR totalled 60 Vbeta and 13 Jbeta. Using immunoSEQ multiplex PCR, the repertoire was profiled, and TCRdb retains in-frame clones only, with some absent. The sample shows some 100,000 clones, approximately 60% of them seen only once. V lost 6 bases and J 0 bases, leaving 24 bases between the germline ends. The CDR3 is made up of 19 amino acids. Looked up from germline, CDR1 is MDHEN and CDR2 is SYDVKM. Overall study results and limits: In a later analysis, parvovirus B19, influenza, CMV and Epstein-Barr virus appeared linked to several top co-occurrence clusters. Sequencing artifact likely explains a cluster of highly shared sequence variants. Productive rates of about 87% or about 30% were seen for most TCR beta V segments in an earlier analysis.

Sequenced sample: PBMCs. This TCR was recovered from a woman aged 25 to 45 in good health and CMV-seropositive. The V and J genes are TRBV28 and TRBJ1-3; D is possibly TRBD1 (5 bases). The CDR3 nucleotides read TGTGCCAGCAGCCGAGGCTGGGGCAGGCGAAATCTCTCTGGAAACACCATATATTTT. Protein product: CASSRGWGRRNLSGNTIYF.